A single sample gave rise to the 2 T cell receptor beta chains below, sequenced in a study of vaccination effects on CD4 cells after COVID-19. In the ViraFEST assay, antigen-specific CD4+ clonotypes were identified by expansion after peptide-pool stimulation. Culture proceeded for nine to eleven days, and CD4+ T cells were then isolated. Each participant was administered two doses of either the BNT162b2 or the mRNA-1273 vaccine. Measured with immunoSEQ multiplex PCR; TCRdb has only the in-frame clones, and not every one. There are some 30,000 clones in the sample; 83% occur only once, and about 1.5% lies in the top ten. Their target antigens are unknown. This sample comprised CD4+ T cells from PBMCs cultured with HCoV-NL63 spike peptides, obtained after COVID-19 vaccination. The receptors shown here come from a human donor who received a COVID-19 vaccine. Some clones in this sample may be carry-over from other donors' samples.

The V and J genes are TRBV2 and TRBJ1-1; D call uncertain. This CDR3 is 14 amino acids long. Per the germline V gene, CDR1 is SNHLY and CDR2 is FYNNEI. With 6 bases removed from V and 1 base from J, the gap between germline ends came to 12 bases. As DNA, the CDR3 is TGTGCCAGCAGATACCATGGGAGGAACACTGAAGCTTTCTTT. This encodes CASRYHGRNTEAFF.

DNA of the CDR3: TGTGCCAGCAGTTTGTCGCGGGGCCTCGGCTACACCTTC. Encoded protein: CASSLSRGLGYTF. V and J are TRBV12-3 or TRBV12-4 and TRBJ1-2, with D perhaps matching TRBD1 (5 bases). Deletions cut 3 bases from V and 8 bases from J, with 13 bases between. The CDR3 has 13 amino acids.